The subject of this entry is one T cell receptor (beta chain). Its specificity is unknown. V gave up 5 bases and J gave up 3 bases, with 8 bases separating them. The CDR3 totals 11 residues. Germline loops: CDR1 DFQATT, CDR2 SNEGSKA (reference sequence). The data were taken from a study of OX40 agonist ivuxolimab in advanced cancers. In the study overall: It was ivuxolimab, an agonistic anti-OX40 (CD134) antibody, that patients were treated with. General study results and limits: Specificity for antigen went undetermined in the expanded peripheral T cells.

The protocol was immunoSEQ multiplex PCR, while the TCRdb copy is restricted to in-frame clones and leaves out a portion. The profile shows about 61,000 clones, about 86% of them singletons. This chain links TRBV20-1 with TRBJ2-7; tentative D call: TRBD2 (6 bases). The sample in question was CD4+ or CD8+ T cells sorted from blood, obtained in a trial of the OX40 agonist ivuxolimab. The sequence came from an adult with an advanced solid tumor such as melanoma, head and neck, liver or kidney cancer. This chain's CDR3 is CSADSGYEQYF. The CDR3 DNA sequence: TGCAGTGCTGATAGCGGCTACGAGCAGTACTTC.